This T cell receptor beta chain originates from a study of T cell responses to AZD1222 COVID-19 vaccine. This CDR3 is 14 amino acids long. The ends were cut back, 6 bases at V and 5 bases at J, with 16 bases in the middle. Germline assignment: CDR1 MNHEY and CDR2 SVGAGI. General study points: Mostly white British, mostly female donors; authors suggested clonal diversity may be underestimated. Receipt of two AZD1222 doses was followed by a rise in Spike-specific TCR breadth and depth.

Method: immunoSEQ multiplex PCR; TCRdb's copy keeps in-frame clones and lacks some. The sample contains about 45,000 clones, 80% to 90% of which appear only once. Note on this clone: What it binds is not known.

J is TRBJ2-5 and V is TRBV6-5; TRBD1 might be the D (6 bases). The specimen was peripheral blood, collected 28 days after the second AZD1222 dose. This clonotype originated in an adult who received the AZD1222 COVID-19 vaccine. DNA of the CDR3: TGTGCCAGCAGGTTCACAGGGTTTCAGGAGACCCAGTACTTC. Protein sequence: CASRFTGFQETQYF.